This T cell receptor beta chain comes out of a study of T cells in Graves' hyperthyroidism and ophthalmopathy. This clonotype was seen at least ten times. The antigen remains unidentified. Researchers took RNA transcripts and amplified the TCR beta CDR3 regions from them. HTBI primers drove first-round RT-PCR of the TCR CDR3. Using its own MiXCR run on the multiplex PCR reads, TCRdb lists one record per CDR3 protein. The sample contains about 210,000 distinct CDR3 sequences, approximately 17% of which appear only once. This CDR3 is built from 13 residues. Looked up from germline, CDR1 is SGHTA and CDR2 is FQGNSA. Trimming left V 1 base short and J 12 bases short, with 15 bases between. Findings and caveats of the study: Stable hyperthyroidism and ophthalmopathy were separated using 13 V-J signatures. Researchers found most expanded thyroid clonotypes above 0.001 in blood as well. Median prediction lead before ophthalmopathy onset was around seven months with the model.

The diagnoses drew upon clinical symptoms, serum thyroxine and TRAb, thyroid ultrasound and orbital computed tomography. The specimen sequenced was blood. The chain couples TRBV7-2 to TRBJ1-1; D uncertain. This receptor was taken from a man between 50 and 59 years old with Graves' hyperthyroidism. This CDR3 is CASSLDPETETFF. CDR3 bases: TGTGCCAGCAGCTTAGATCCGGAAACGGAAACTTTCTTT.